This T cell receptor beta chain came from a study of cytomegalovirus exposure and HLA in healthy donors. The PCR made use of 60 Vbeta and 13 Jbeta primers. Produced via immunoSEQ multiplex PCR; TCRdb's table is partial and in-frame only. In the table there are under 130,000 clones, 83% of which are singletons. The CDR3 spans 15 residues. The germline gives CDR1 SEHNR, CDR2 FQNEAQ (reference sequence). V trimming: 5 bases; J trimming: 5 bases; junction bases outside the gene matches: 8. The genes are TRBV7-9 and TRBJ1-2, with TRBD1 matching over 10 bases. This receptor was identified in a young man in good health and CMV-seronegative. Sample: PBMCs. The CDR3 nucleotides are TGTGCCAGCAGCACCGTGACAGGGGGCGAGTATGGCTACACCTTC. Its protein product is CASSTVTGGEYGYTF. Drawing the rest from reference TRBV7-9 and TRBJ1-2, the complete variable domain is DTGVSQNPRHKITKRGQNVTFRCDPISEHNRLYWYRQTLGQGPEFLTYFQNEAQLEKSRLLSDRFSAERPKGSFSTLEIQRTEQGDSAMYLCASSTVTGGEYGYTFGSGTRLTVV.